The 22 T cell receptor beta chains in this list originate from one sample, sequenced in a study of blood T cell repertoires in COVID-19. Sequencing was performed with immunoSEQ multiplex PCR; in TCRdb, only in-frame clones are kept and a portion is missing. Here the sample spans about 360,000 clones, about 87% being singletons. Sequencing was performed on PBMCs or T cells enriched from blood (not recorded which). Receptor source: a man aged 25 to 40 who had recovered from COVID-19.

To note about this clone: At the DNA level, this CDR3 is encoded by other sequences in the same sample as well. The chain combines TRBV24-1 with TRBJ1-2; D may be TRBD1 (6 bases). CDR1 and CDR2 from the germline V gene are KGHDR and SFDVKD. Trimming pared 6 bases from V and 2 bases from J, leaving 9 bases between. The CDR3 covers 13 residues. As DNA, the CDR3 is TGTGCCACCAGTCAGGGGAGCAACTATGGCTACACCTTC. It encodes CATSQGSNYGYTF.

This clone appeared a few times. V is TRBV5-1 and J is TRBJ1-1; 7 bases line up with TRBD1. Looked up from germline, CDR1 is SGHRS and CDR2 is YFSETQ. V dropped 2 bases and J dropped 3; count of bases not matched to a gene: 4. CDR3 length: 14 residues. The CDR3 sequence: CASSLQGWDTEAFF. The CDR3 DNA is TGCGCCAGCAGCTTACAGGGGTGGGACACTGAAGCTTTCTTT.

CDR3 coding DNA: TGTGCCAGCAGCCCCTCCGGGATTAGGGCTTTCTTT. It specifies CASSPSGIRAFF. The chain links TRBV7-2 to TRBJ1-1; no clear D gene. This CDR3 spans 12 amino acids. V was trimmed by 5 bases and J by 11 bases, leaving 15 bases between them. Germline V gene sequence: CDR1 SGHTA, CDR2 FQGNSA.

The chain is built from TRBV2 and TRBJ1-1, with D maybe TRBD1 (6 bases). The CDR3 contains 13 residues. Per the germline V gene, CDR1 is SNHLY and CDR2 is FYNNEI. V dropped 6 bases and J dropped 1 base, with 9 bases sitting between them. DNA of the CDR3: TGTGCCAGCAGACTGACAGGGAACACTGAAGCTTTCTTT. Its protein is CASRLTGNTEAFF.

The CDR3 loop reads CASRAGLNEKLFF. The CDR3 nucleotides read TGCGCCAGCAGAGCAGGGTTGAACGAAAAACTGTTTTTT. The V gene is TRBV10-2, the J gene TRBJ1-4; weak D call: TRBD1 (5 bases). This CDR3 has 13 amino acids. Germline CDR1 is WSHSY and CDR2 is SAAADI. V was trimmed by 6 bases and J by 8 bases, leaving 13 bases between them.

The J gene is TRBJ2-3, the V gene TRBV5-1; D perhaps matches TRBD2 (6 bases). The V and J ends lost 7 bases and 2 bases respectively, with 14 bases between them. The CDR3 runs to 14 residues. Germline values: CDR1 SGHRS, CDR2 YFSETQ. CDR3 region: CASAERDFTDTQYF. CDR3 in DNA: TGCGCCAGCGCAGAGAGGGACTTCACAGATACGCAGTATTTT. Full variable domain (rest looked up from reference TRBV5-1 and TRBJ2-3): KAGVTQTPRYLIKTRGQQVTLSCSPISGHRSVSWYQQTPGQGLQFLFEYFSETQRNKGNFPGRFSGRQFSNSRSEMNVSTLELGDSALYLCASAERDFTDTQYFGPGTRLTVL.

The rearrangement uses TRBV6-2 or TRBV6-3 and TRBJ1-1; D is uncertain. The CDR3 totals 16 residues. Germline CDR1 is MNHEY and CDR2 is SVGEGT. Trimming left V 0 bases short and J 4 bases short, with 15 bases between. The DNA of the CDR3 is TGTGCCAGCAGTTACTCTAGTCCCAGGAGGTTCACTGAAGCTTTCTTT. Translation: CASSYSSPRRFTEAFF.

Turning to this clone: The junction departs from germline at one end; a sequencing error may be responsible. The chain links TRBV12-3 or TRBV12-4 to TRBJ1-1; a possible D gene is TRBD1 (5 bases). CDR3 length: 12 amino acids. CDR3 amino acids: CASSRDTGHSSF. The CDR3 DNA follows: TGTGCCAGCAGCCGTGATACAGGCCATAGCTCTTTT.

V and J are TRBV19 and TRBJ1-1; D may be TRBD1 (5 bases). This CDR3 is 14 amino acids long. V gave up 6 bases and J gave up 5 bases, with 16 bases separating them. Germline V gene data show CDR1 as LNHDA and CDR2 as SQIVND (reference sequence). This CDR3 reads CASRAQGVRTEAFF. The CDR3 DNA sequence: TGTGCCAGTAGAGCGCAGGGCGTGAGGACTGAAGCTTTCTTT.

The chain employs TRBV7-7 and TRBJ2-5; TRBD2 is a possible D gene (6 bases). The CDR3 has 17 amino acids. Trimming left V 2 bases short and J 5 bases short, with 21 bases between. Germline V gene sequence: CDR1 SSHAT, CDR2 FNYEAQ (reference sequence). The CDR3 is CASSLSPEGRATETQYF. DNA for the CDR3: TGTGCCAGCAGCTTATCACCGGAGGGCAGGGCAACGGAGACCCAGTACTTC.

V gene TRBV19 combines with J gene TRBJ1-5; TRBD1 aligns across 8 bases. The CDR3 totals 17 residues. V lost 0 bases, J lost 4 bases, and 8 bases stayed unmatched. Germline CDR1 and CDR2: LNHDA and SQIVND (reference sequence). The DNA for the CDR3 is TGTGCCAGTAGTATAGATCGACGACAGGGGCTTAATCAGCCCCAGCATTTT. This translates into CASSIDRRQGLNQPQHF.

This clone was observed a single time. This chain uses TRBV4-1 with TRBJ2-5; TRBD1 aligns across 9 bases. The CDR3 loop spans 16 amino acids. The germline V gene encodes CDR1 MGHRA and CDR2 YSYEKL. Trimming removed 0 bases from V and 2 bases from J; junction bases left unmatched: 4. CDR3: CASSQDGTGLQETQYF. The CDR3 bases are TGCGCCAGCAGCCAAGACGGGACAGGGTTACAAGAGACCCAGTACTTC.

V gene TRBV3-1 (or the pseudogene TRBV3-2) combines with J gene TRBJ1-1; tentative D call: TRBD1 (5 bases). CDR3 length equals 11 residues. The germline gives CDR1 LGHDT, CDR2 YNNKEL (reference sequence). Trimming removed 8 bases from V and 1 base from J, with 5 bases in between. The CDR3 loop is CASDRNTEAFF. The CDR3, as DNA: TGTGCCAGCGACAGGAACACTGAAGCTTTCTTT.

The rearrangement links TRBV5-3 to TRBJ1-4, with D unclear. TRBV5-3 is an open reading frame, and its role is uncertain. The CDR3 runs 12 residues. V was clipped by 0 bases and J by 7 bases, with 4 bases between them. DNA of the CDR3: TGTGCCAGAAGCTTGGCCAGTGAAAAACTGTTTTTT. It yields the protein CARSLASEKLFF.

The chain combines TRBV2 with TRBJ2-5; tentative D call: TRBD2 (5 bases). CDR1 and CDR2 (germline): SNHLY, FYNNEI. CDR3 length: 12 amino acids. V shed 7 bases and J shed 4 bases, with 10 bases lying between them. The CDR3 spells CASKEAAETQYF. In DNA form, the CDR3 reads TGTGCCAGCAAGGAGGCAGCAGAGACCCAGTACTTC.

This clone occurred a few times. The chain is built from TRBV4-2 and TRBJ2-1, with D possibly matching TRBD1 (5 bases). The CDR3 length is 14 residues. With 2 bases removed from V and 6 bases from J, the gap between germline ends came to 11 bases. Germline V gene data show CDR1 as LGHNA and CDR2 as YNFKEQ. CDR3 in amino acids: CASSQSGHLNEQFF. The DNA of the CDR3 is TGTGCCAGCAGCCAATCCGGACACCTCAATGAGCAGTTCTTC.

The V call is TRBV4-1, the J call TRBJ2-7, with D hard to call. This CDR3 has 15 amino acids. V was cut by 0 bases and J by 3 bases, with 12 bases left in between. Germline CDR1 is MGHRA and CDR2 is YSYEKL. CDR3 amino acids: CASSQDLDPGYEQYF. The CDR3 region has the DNA TGCGCCAGCAGCCAAGACCTTGACCCAGGCTACGAGCAGTACTTC.

The rearrangement joins TRBV19 to TRBJ2-7; 7 bases are a match to TRBD1. Losses at the gene ends were 4 bases for V and 6 bases for J; bases not matched to a gene: 3. CDR1 is LNHDA, CDR2 SQIVND, per germline (reference sequence). The length of the CDR3 is 12 residues. The CDR3 DNA follows: TGTGCCAGTAGTACTACAGGGGCCGAGCAGTACTTC. Encoded protein: CASSTTGAEQYF.

For the CDR3, the DNA is TGTGCCAGCAGCTTGGGGACAGGGGACGGACAGCCCCAGCATTTT. Protein sequence: CASSLGTGDGQPQHF. The rearrangement uses TRBV5-6 and TRBJ1-5, with 9 bases aligning to TRBD1. This CDR3 has 15 residues. Germline values: CDR1 SGHDT, CDR2 YYEEEE. V shed 0 bases and J 7 bases; nucleotides not matched to a gene: 5.

The chain uses TRBV5-8 and TRBJ2-5; a weak D match, TRBD2 (6 bases). The CDR3 is 15 amino acids. V dropped 4 bases and J dropped 2 bases, with 15 bases sitting between them. Germline CDR1 and CDR2: SGHTS and YDEGEE. The CDR3 coding sequence is TGTGCCAGCAGCCCCCGGGGGAGTTATCAAGAGACCCAGTACTTC. This sequence encodes CASSPRGSYQETQYF.

This clone was detected a few times. The chain employs TRBV19 and TRBJ2-7; D is unresolved. The CDR3 totals 14 residues. The V and J ends lost 6 bases and 1 base respectively, with 13 bases between them. Looked up from germline, CDR1 is LNHDA and CDR2 is SQIVND (reference sequence). For the CDR3, the DNA is TGTGCCAGTAGCTTACGGTTTCGGTCCTACGAGCAGTACTTC. Protein: CASSLRFRSYEQYF.

The table lists this clone with a count of one. The chain uses TRBV7-8 and TRBJ2-3; maybe TRBD1 (5 bases). V dropped 5 bases and J dropped 0 bases, with 12 bases sitting between them. The germline gives CDR1 SGHVS, CDR2 FQNEAQ. This CDR3 has 15 amino acids. In DNA, the CDR3 is TGTGCCAGCAGCCGAGGACACCTAAGCACAGATACGCAGTATTTT. Its protein product is CASSRGHLSTDTQYF.